Listed here is a single T cell receptor (beta chain). Its target is unknown. Between the trimmed V and J ends, which lost 5 bases and 8 bases, there was a span of 20 bases. The CDR3 is 15 amino acids. CDR1 and CDR2 (germline): SGHTA, FQGNSA. These data originate in a study of T-cell memory formation after mild COVID-19. Study-level information: In these data, TCR clusters were largely donor specific.

Study-wide findings and caveats: CD4+ bias marked clones expanding day 15 to 37, unlike balanced contracting clones.

Libraries for TCRalpha and TCRbeta carried sample barcodes and unique molecular identifiers via 5'RACE. TCRdb re-derived calls from the 5' RACE reads in MiXCR, one entry per CDR3 protein. The sample has about 200,000 distinct CDR3 sequences, 9.5% to 10% seen once. Sequenced sample: PBMCs or a T cell subset sorted from them (not recorded which). The chain couples TRBV7-2 to TRBJ2-3, with D perhaps assigned TRBD1 or TRBD2 (5 bases each). This TCR was recovered from a man aged 18-30 years who had mild COVID-19 (a few samples of this study predate the infection). Cell type and time point are not known. The DNA of the CDR3 is TGTGCCAGCAGCCAACGGCACGGGGCTGCGGGTACGCAGTATTTT. Translating gives CASSQRHGAAGTQYF.